Listed below are T cell receptor beta chains from one sample, sequenced in a study of siplizumab effects on memory and regulatory T cells. Sequencing was performed with immunoSEQ multiplex PCR; in TCRdb, only in-frame clones are kept and a portion is missing. The sample has approximately 100,000 clones, around nine tenths seen once. Input material: non-Treg CD4+ T cells sorted from blood. The receptors were gathered from a human donor in good health. The CDR3 runs from the conserved cysteine through the conserved F or W. Fields, in order: clone size, V gene, J gene, D gene, CDR3 protein, CDR3 DNA. The D gene is left open where the match is weak. Expanded clones are given a class, and other clones once, few, many or no size at all.

size: -
V: TRBV14
J: TRBJ2-7
D: -
CDR3: CASSPGVGRFPNEQYF
DNA: TGTGCCAGCAGCCCAGGGGTCGGGAGATTCCCCAACGAGCAGTACTTC

size: -
V: TRBV25-1
J: TRBJ2-4
D: -
CDR3: CASSEGINIQYF
DNA: TGTGCCAGCAGTGAGGGGATAAACATTCAGTACTTC

size: -
V: TRBV10-2
J: TRBJ2-1
D: TRBD1
CDR3: CASSGDRGYYNEQFF
DNA: TGCGCCAGCAGCGGGGACAGGGGGTACTACAATGAGCAGTTCTTC

size: -
V: TRBV6-1
J: TRBJ1-2
D: TRBD1
CDR3: CASGGQGAGYTF
DNA: TGTGCCAGCGGAGGACAGGGGGCGGGCTACACCTTC

size: -
V: TRBV4-2
J: TRBJ2-7
D: TRBD1
CDR3: CASSQESGQGREQYF
DNA: TGTGCCAGCAGCCAAGAAAGCGGACAGGGCCGCGAGCAGTACTTC

size: -
V: TRBV28
J: TRBJ1-5
D: TRBD1
CDR3: CASSLRQGKGGYQPQHF
DNA: TGTGCCAGCAGTTTACGACAGGGGAAGGGCGGTTATCAGCCCCAGCATTTT

size: -
V: TRBV7-8
J: TRBJ2-3
D: -
CDR3: CASSLGRRRTDTQYF
DNA: TGTGCCAGCAGCTTAGGTCGCAGACGCACAGATACGCAGTATTTT

size: -
V: TRBV28
J: TRBJ1-2
D: TRBD1
CDR3: CASGGQAGYGYTF
DNA: TGTGCCAGCGGGGGACAGGCGGGCTATGGCTACACCTTC

size: once
V: TRBV20-1
J: TRBJ1-2
D: -
CDR3: CSADTSGGYTF
DNA: TGCAGTGCTGACACCTCTGGCGGCTACACCTTC

size: -
V: TRBV25-1
J: TRBJ2-5
D: TRBD2
CDR3: CASSPRASGETQYF
DNA: TGTGCCAGCAGTCCCCGGGCTAGCGGTGAGACCCAGTACTTC

size: -
V: TRBV9
J: TRBJ2-5
D: TRBD1
CDR3: CASSVGNVQGARETQYF
DNA: TGTGCCAGCAGCGTAGGAAATGTACAGGGGGCAAGAGAGACCCAGTACTTC

size: -
V: TRBV25-1
J: TRBJ2-7
D: -
CDR3: CASSEYGDEQYF
DNA: TGTGCCAGCAGTGAATACGGGGACGAGCAGTACTTC

size: -
V: TRBV19
J: TRBJ2-5
D: -
CDR3: CASSIESGAQTQYF
DNA: TGTGCCAGTAGTATAGAGTCCGGGGCGCAGACCCAGTACTTC

size: -
V: TRBV7-2
J: TRBJ1-2
D: -
CDR3: CASSLATGWSYGYTF
DNA: TGTGCCAGCAGCTTAGCCACAGGGTGGAGCTATGGCTACACCTTC

size: -
V: TRBV4-2
J: TRBJ2-1
D: TRBD2
CDR3: CASSQVAGGNNEQFF
DNA: TGTGCCAGCAGCCAAGTCGCGGGAGGGAACAATGAGCAGTTCTTC

size: few
V: TRBV7-2
J: TRBJ2-4
D: -
CDR3: CASSLRAGALAKNIQYF
DNA: TGTGCCAGCAGCTTACGCGCGGGCGCGCTAGCCAAAAACATTCAGTACTTC